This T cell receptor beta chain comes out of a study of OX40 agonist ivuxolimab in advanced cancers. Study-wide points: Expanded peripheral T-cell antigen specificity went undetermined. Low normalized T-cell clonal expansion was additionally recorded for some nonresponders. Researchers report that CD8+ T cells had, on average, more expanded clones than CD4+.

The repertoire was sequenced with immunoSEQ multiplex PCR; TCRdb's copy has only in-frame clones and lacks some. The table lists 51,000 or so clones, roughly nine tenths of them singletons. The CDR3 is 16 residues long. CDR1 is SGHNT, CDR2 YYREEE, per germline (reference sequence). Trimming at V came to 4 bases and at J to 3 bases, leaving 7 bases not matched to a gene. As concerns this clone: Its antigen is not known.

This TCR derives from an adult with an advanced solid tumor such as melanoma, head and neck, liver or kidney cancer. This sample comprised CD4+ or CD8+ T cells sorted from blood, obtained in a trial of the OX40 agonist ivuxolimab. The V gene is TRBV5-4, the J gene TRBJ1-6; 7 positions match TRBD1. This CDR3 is CASSMTGQDYNSPLHF. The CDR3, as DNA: TGTGCCAGCAGCATGACCGGACAGGACTATAATTCACCCCTCCACTTT.